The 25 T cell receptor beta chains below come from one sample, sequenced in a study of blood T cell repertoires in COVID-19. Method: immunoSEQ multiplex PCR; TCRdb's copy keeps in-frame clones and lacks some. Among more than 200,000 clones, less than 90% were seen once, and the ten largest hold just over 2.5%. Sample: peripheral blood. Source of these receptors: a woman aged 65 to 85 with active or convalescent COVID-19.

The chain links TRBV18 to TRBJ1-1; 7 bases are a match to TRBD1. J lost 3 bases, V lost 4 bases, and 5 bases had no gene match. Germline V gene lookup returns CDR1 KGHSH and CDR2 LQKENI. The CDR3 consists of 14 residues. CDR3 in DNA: TGTGCCAGCTCACTAGGCGGGACAGACACTGAAGCTTTCTTT. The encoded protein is CASSLGGTDTEAFF.

The CDR3 coding sequence is TGTGCCAGCAGCCCAGGACAGGGGGCGAATCAGCCCCAGCATTTT. Translation: CASSPGQGANQPQHF. This rearrangement joins TRBV3-1 (or the pseudogene TRBV3-2) to TRBJ1-5, with 11 bases fitting TRBD1. Per the germline V gene, CDR1 is LGHDT and CDR2 is YNNKEL (reference sequence). After removal of 4 bases from V and 4 bases from J, the junction contained 3 bases not matched to a gene. CDR3 length equals 15 residues.

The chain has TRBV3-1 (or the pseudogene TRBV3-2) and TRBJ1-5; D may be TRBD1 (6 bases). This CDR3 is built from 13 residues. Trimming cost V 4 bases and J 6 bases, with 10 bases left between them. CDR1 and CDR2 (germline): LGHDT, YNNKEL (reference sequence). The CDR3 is CASSRLRGQPQHF. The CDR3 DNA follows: TGTGCCAGCAGCCGACTCAGGGGTCAGCCCCAGCATTTT.

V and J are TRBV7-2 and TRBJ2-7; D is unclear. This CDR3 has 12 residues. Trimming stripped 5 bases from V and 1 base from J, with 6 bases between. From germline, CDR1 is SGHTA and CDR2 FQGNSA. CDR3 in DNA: TGTGCCAGCAGCCGGGTATCCTACGAGCAGTACTTC. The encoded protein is CASSRVSYEQYF.

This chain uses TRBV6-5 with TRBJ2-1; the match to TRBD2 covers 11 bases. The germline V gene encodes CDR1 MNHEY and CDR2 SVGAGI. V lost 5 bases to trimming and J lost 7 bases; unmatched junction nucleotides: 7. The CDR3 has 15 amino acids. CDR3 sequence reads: CASSLLAGEGNEQFF. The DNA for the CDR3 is TGTGCCAGCAGTCTACTAGCGGGAGAAGGGAATGAGCAGTTCTTC.

This chain's CDR3 is CASSLDAGRGYTF. DNA for the CDR3: TGTGCCAGCAGCTTAGACGCAGGGAGGGGCTACACCTTC. This chain uses TRBV7-2 with TRBJ1-2; tentatively, D is TRBD1 (5 bases). Germline V CDR1 and CDR2: SGHTA, FQGNSA. The V end was cut by 1 base, the J end by 8 bases, with 11 bases between. The CDR3 covers 13 residues.

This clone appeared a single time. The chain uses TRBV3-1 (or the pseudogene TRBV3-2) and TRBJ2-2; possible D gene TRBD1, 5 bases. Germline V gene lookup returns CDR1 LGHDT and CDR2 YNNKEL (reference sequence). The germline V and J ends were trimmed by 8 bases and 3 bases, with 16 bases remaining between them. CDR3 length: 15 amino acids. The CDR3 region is CASGPWQGYTGELFF. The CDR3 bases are TGTGCCAGCGGACCTTGGCAGGGCTACACCGGGGAGCTGTTTTTT.

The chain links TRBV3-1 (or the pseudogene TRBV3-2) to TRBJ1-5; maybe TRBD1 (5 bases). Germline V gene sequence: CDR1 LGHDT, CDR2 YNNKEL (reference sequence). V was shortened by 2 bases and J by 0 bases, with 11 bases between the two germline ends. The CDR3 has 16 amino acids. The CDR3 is CASSQWAGPSNQPQHF. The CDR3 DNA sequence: TGTGCCAGCAGCCAATGGGCAGGGCCTAGCAATCAGCCCCAGCATTTT.

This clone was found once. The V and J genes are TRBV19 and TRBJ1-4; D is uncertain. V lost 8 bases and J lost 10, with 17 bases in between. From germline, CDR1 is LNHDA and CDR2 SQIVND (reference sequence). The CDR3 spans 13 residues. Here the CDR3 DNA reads TGTGCCAGTTCGGCAGCGGGAGAGGGAAAACTGTTTTTT. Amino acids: CASSAAGEGKLFF.

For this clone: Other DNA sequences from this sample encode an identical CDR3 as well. The CDR3 spells CASSTQGNTEAFF. DNA of the CDR3: TGTGCCAGTAGTACCCAGGGGAACACTGAAGCTTTCTTT. The V gene is TRBV19, the J gene TRBJ1-1, with D possibly being TRBD1 (5 bases). V dropped 4 bases and J dropped 1 base, with 7 bases sitting between them. Germline CDR1 reads LNHDA; CDR2 reads SQIVND (reference sequence). The CDR3 has 13 residues. Based on the CDR3 plus reference TRBV19 and TRBJ1-1, the full variable domain is DGGITQSPKYLFRKEGQNVTLSCEQNLNHDAMYWYRQDPGQGLRLIYYSQIVNDFQKGDIAEGYSVSREKKESFPLTVTSAQKNPTAFYLCASSTQGNTEAFFGQGTRLTVV.

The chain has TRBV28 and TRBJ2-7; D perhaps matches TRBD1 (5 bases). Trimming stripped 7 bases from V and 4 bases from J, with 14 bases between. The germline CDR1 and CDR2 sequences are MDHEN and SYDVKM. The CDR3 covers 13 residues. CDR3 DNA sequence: TGTGCCAGCAATCAAGGGGCAGCTTACGAGCAGTACTTC. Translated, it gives CASNQGAAYEQYF.

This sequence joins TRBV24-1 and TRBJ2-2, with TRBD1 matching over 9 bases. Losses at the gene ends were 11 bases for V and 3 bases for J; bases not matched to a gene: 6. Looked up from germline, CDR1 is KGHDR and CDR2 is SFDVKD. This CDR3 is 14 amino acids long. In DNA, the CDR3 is TGTGCCAGCGCCGGGACAGGGCACACCGGGGAGCTGTTTTTT. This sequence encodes CASAGTGHTGELFF.

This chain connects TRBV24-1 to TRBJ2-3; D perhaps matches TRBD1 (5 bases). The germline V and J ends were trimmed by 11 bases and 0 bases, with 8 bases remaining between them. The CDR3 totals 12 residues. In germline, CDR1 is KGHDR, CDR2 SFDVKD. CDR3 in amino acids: CAIQASTDTQYF. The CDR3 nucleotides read TGTGCCATACAGGCTAGCACAGATACGCAGTATTTT.

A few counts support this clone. CDR3 bases: TGTGCCAGCAGCCCCTTCAACACTGAAGCTTTCTTT. The encoded protein is CASSPFNTEAFF. The chain links TRBV7-8 to TRBJ1-1; no clear D. CDR1 is SGHVS, CDR2 FQNEAQ, per germline. The ends were cut back, 5 bases at V and 2 bases at J, with 6 bases in the middle. The CDR3 contains 12 residues.

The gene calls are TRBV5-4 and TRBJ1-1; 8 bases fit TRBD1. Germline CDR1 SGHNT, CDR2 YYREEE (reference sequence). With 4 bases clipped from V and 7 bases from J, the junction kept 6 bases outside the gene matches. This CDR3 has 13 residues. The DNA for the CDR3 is TGTGCCAGCAGCCCGGGACAGGCCTTTGAAGCTTTCTTT. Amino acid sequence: CASSPGQAFEAFF. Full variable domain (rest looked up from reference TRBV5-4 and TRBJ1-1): ETGVTQSPTHLIKTRGQQVTLRCSSQSGHNTVSWYQQALGQGPQFIFQYYREEENGRGNFPPRFSGLQFPNYSSELNVNALELDDSALYLCASSPGQAFEAFFGQGTRLTVV.

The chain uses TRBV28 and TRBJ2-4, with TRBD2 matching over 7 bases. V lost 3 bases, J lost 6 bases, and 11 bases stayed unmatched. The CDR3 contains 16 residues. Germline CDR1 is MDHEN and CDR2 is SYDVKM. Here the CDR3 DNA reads TGTGCCAGCAGTTTTTGGCTCAAGGGAGGGTTAAACATTCAGTACTTC. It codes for CASSFWLKGGLNIQYF. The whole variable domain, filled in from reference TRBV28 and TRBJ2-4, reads DVKVTQSSRYLVKRTGEKVFLECVQDMDHENMFWYRQDPGLGLRLIYFSYDVKMKEKGDIPEGYSVSREKKERFSLILESASTNQTSMYLCASSFWLKGGLNIQYFGAGTRLSVL.

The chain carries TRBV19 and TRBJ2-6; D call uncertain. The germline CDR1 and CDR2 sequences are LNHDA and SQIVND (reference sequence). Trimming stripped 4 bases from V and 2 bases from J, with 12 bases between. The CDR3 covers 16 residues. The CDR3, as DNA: TGTGCCAGTAGTAAGCAACAGCTGGCTGGGGCCAACGTCCTGACTTTC. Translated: CASSKQQLAGANVLTF.

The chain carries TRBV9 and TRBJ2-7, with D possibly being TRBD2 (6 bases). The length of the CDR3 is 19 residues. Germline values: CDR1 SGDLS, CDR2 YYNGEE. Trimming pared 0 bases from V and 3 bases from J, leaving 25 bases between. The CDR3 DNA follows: TGTGCCAGCAGCGTAGTGGGAGGTACTGGGGCCGCTACCTTCTACGAGCAGTACTTC. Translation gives CASSVVGGTGAATFYEQYF.

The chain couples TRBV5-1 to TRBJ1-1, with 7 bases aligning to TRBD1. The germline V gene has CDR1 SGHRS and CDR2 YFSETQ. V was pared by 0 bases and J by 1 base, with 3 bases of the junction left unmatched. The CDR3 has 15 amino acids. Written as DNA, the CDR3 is TGCGCCAGCAGCTTGGGTGGGACAGCGAACACTGAAGCTTTCTTT. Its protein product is CASSLGGTANTEAFF. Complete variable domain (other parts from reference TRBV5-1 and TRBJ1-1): KAGVTQTPRYLIKTRGQQVTLSCSPISGHRSVSWYQQTPGQGLQFLFEYFSETQRNKGNFPGRFSGRQFSNSRSEMNVSTLELGDSALYLCASSLGGTANTEAFFGQGTRLTVV.

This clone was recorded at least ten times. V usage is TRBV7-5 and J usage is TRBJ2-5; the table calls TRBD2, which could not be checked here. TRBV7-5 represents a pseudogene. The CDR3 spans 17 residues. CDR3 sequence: CVRSRGAGTSGRETQYF. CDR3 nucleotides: TGTGTCAGAAGCCGAGGGGCGGGGACTAGCGGGAGAGAGACCCAGTACTTC.

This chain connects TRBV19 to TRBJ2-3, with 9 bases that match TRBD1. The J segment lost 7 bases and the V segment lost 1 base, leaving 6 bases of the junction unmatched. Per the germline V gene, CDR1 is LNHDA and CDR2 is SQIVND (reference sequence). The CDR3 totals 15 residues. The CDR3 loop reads CASSIGTGVGYTQYF. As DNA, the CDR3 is TGTGCCAGTAGTATAGGGACAGGGGTAGGGTATACGCAGTATTTT. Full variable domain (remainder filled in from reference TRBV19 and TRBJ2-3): DGGITQSPKYLFRKEGQNVTLSCEQNLNHDAMYWYRQDPGQGLRLIYYSQIVNDFQKGDIAEGYSVSREKKESFPLTVTSAQKNPTAFYLCASSIGTGVGYTQYFGPGTRLTVL.

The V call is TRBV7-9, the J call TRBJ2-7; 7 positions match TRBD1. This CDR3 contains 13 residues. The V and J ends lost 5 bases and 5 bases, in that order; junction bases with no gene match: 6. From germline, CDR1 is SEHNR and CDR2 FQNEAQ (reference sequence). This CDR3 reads CASSPRGLDEQYF. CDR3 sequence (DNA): TGTGCCAGCAGCCCTAGGGGGCTTGACGAGCAGTACTTC.

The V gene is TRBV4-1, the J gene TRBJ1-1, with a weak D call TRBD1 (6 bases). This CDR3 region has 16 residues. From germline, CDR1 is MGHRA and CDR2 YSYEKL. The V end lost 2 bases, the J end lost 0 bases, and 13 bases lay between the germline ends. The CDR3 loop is CASSQLTQGLNTEAFF. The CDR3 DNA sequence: TGCGCCAGCAGCCAACTAACGCAGGGGTTGAACACTGAAGCTTTCTTT.

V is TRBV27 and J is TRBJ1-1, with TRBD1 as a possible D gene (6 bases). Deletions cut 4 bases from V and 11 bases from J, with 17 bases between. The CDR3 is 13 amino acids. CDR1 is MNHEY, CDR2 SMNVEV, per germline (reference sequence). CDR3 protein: CASSSTGPFRAFF. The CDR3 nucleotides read TGTGCCAGCAGTTCGACAGGACCTTTTAGGGCTTTCTTT.

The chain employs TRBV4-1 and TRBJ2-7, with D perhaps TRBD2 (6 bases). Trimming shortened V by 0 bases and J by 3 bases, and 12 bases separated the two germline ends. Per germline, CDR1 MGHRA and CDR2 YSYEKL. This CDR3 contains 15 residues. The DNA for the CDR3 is TGCGCCAGCAGCCAAGATTCGGGGGTGCTCTACGAGCAGTACTTC. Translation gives CASSQDSGVLYEQYF.